The 9 T cell receptor beta chains below come from one sample, sequenced in a study of cytomegalovirus exposure and HLA in healthy donors. Clones were read by immunoSEQ multiplex PCR, and TCRdb kept only the in-frame ones, dropping some. The sample has about 180,000 clones, roughly 86% seen once. The sequenced sample was PBMCs. The receptors shown here come from a man aged 18 to 29 in good health and CMV-seropositive.

The rearrangement links TRBV30 to TRBJ1-1, with D possibly TRBD1 on 5 matching bases. The germline V and J ends were trimmed by 5 bases and 7 bases, with 20 bases remaining between them. This CDR3 contains 14 residues. Germline V gives CDR1 GTSNPN, CDR2 SVGIG (reference sequence). The CDR3 reads CAWGDSLWTVEAFF. CDR3 sequence (DNA): TGTGCCTGGGGGGACTCCCTTTGGACGGTTGAAGCTTTCTTT.

The V and J genes are TRBV5-6 and TRBJ2-1, with TRBD2 as a possible D gene (7 bases). The germline gives CDR1 SGHDT, CDR2 YYEEEE. The CDR3 has 16 amino acids. Between the trimmed V and J ends, which lost 4 bases and 2 bases, there was a span of 16 bases. CDR3 DNA: TGTGCCAGCAGCGGGATGGCGGGGGCCCCCTACAATGAGCAGTTCTTC. Encoded protein: CASSGMAGAPYNEQFF.

V usage is TRBV11-2 and J usage is TRBJ2-1, with 9 bases lining up with TRBD2. The V gene end was trimmed by 4 bases and the J gene end by 1 base; junction bases not matched to a gene: 5. The CDR3 is 16 residues long. Germline CDR1 is SGHAT and CDR2 is FQNNGV. The CDR3 nucleotides read TGTGCCAGCAGCTGGCCTCTAGCGGGATCCTACAATGAGCAGTTCTTC. Protein product: CASSWPLAGSYNEQFF. Using reference TRBV11-2 and TRBJ2-1 for the parts outside the CDR3, the full variable domain is EAGVAQSPRYKIIEKRQSVAFWCNPISGHATLYWYQQILGQGPKLLIQFQNNGVVDDSQLPKDRFSAERLKGVDSTLKIQPAKLEDSAVYLCASSWPLAGSYNEQFFGPGTRLTVL.

The chain recombines TRBV28 with TRBJ1-4; D may be TRBD1 (5 bases). This CDR3 has 14 residues. CDR1 is MDHEN, CDR2 SYDVKM, per germline. V lost 5 bases, J lost 7 bases, and 14 bases lay in between. The CDR3 bases are TGTGCCAGCAGTCCAAACCCCCAGGGTGAAAAACTGTTTTTT. Its translation: CASSPNPQGEKLFF.

The chain combines TRBV15 with TRBJ2-1; TRBD2 is a possible D gene (6 bases). The ends were cut back, 3 bases at V and 8 bases at J, with 17 bases in the middle. CDR1 is LNHNV and CDR2 is YYDKDF in the germline V gene (reference sequence). CDR3 length equals 15 residues. The CDR3 region is CATSSRDSEWDEQFF. The CDR3, as DNA: TGTGCCACCAGCAGCCGGGACTCCGAGTGGGATGAGCAGTTCTTC.

The chain combines TRBV2 with TRBJ2-5; tentative D call: TRBD1 (7 bases). Germline assignment: CDR1 SNHLY and CDR2 FYNNEI. This CDR3 has 16 residues. Trimming removed 7 bases at V and 1 base at J, with 19 bases between. The CDR3 is CASIRRRQGGQETQYF. In DNA, the CDR3 is TGTGCCAGCATAAGGAGGAGACAGGGAGGCCAAGAGACCCAGTACTTC. Full variable domain (remainder filled in from reference TRBV2 and TRBJ2-5): EPEVTQTPSHQVTQMGQEVILRCVPISNHLYFYWYRQILGQKVEFLVSFYNNEISEKSEIFDDQFSVERPDGSNFTLKIRSTKLEDSAMYFCASIRRRQGGQETQYFGPGTRLLVL.

J is TRBJ2-7 and V is TRBV5-4; TRBD1 matches at 8 bases. Looked up from germline, CDR1 is SGHNT and CDR2 is YYREEE (reference sequence). The ends lost 1 base at V and 3 bases at J; junction bases unmatched: 6. This CDR3 region has 15 residues. CDR3 residues: CASSLNFDRGYEQYF. DNA of the CDR3: TGTGCCAGCAGCTTGAACTTCGACAGGGGCTACGAGCAGTACTTC. The variable domain in full, with the rest retrieved from reference TRBV5-4 and TRBJ2-7, is ETGVTQSPTHLIKTRGQQVTLRCSSQSGHNTVSWYQQALGQGPQFIFQYYREEENGRGNFPPRFSGLQFPNYSSELNVNALELDDSALYLCASSLNFDRGYEQYFGPGTRLTVT.

V is TRBV5-1 and J is TRBJ2-1; a weak D match, TRBD2 (5 bases). The CDR3 extends over 15 amino acids. Germline lookup yields CDR1 SGHRS and CDR2 YFSETQ. With 3 bases removed from V and 0 bases from J, the gap between germline ends came to 10 bases. This CDR3 is CASSSQGSSYNEQFF. The CDR3 DNA is TGCGCCAGCAGCTCGCAAGGGAGCTCCTACAATGAGCAGTTCTTC.

This clone appeared a few times. This chain connects TRBV7-2 to TRBJ1-1; weak D call: TRBD1 (5 bases). The CDR3 extends over 16 amino acids. The V end was cut by 1 base, the J end by 3 bases, with 15 bases between. Germline-derived CDR1 and CDR2 are SGHTA and FQGNSA. The CDR3 spells CASSLGQGGWYTEAFF. In nucleotides, the CDR3 is TGTGCCAGCAGCTTAGGTCAGGGAGGCTGGTACACTGAAGCTTTCTTT.